These 22 T cell receptor beta chains share one sample of origin, sequenced in a study of blood T cell repertoires in COVID-19. The assay was immunoSEQ multiplex PCR, and TCRdb's table has in-frame clones only and misses some. The repertoire holds around 94,000 clones, with about nine tenths as singletons. The specimen sequenced was peripheral blood. The receptors originated from a woman aged 45 to 65 with COVID-19, enrolled during active disease.

This clone was recorded once. This rearrangement joins TRBV13 to TRBJ2-7, with a tentative D call TRBD2 (5 bases). The CDR3 has 14 residues. Germline V gives CDR1 PRHDT, CDR2 FYEKMQ (reference sequence). V gave up 4 bases and J gave up 3 bases, with 13 bases separating them. The CDR3 coding sequence is TGTGCCAGCAGCTACCCACCGAGGGACTACGAGCAGTACTTC. It translates to CASSYPPRDYEQYF. Full variable domain (rest looked up from reference TRBV13 and TRBJ2-7): AAGVIQSPRHLIKEKRETATLKCYPIPRHDTVYWYQQGPGQDPQFLISFYEKMQSDKGSIPDRFSAQQFSDYHSELNMSSLELGDSALYFCASSYPPRDYEQYFGPGTRLTVT.

The rearrangement uses TRBV6-2 or TRBV6-3 and TRBJ2-5; 15 nucleotides agree with TRBD2. The junction had 10 bases not matched to a gene; V was cut back by 2 bases and J by 0 bases. This CDR3 region has 20 residues. Germline values: CDR1 MNHEY, CDR2 SVGEGT. The CDR3 nucleotides are TGTGCCAGCAGTTACGGGGGACTAGCGGGGGGCCCACCGTACCAAGAGACCCAGTACTTC. Translating gives CASSYGGLAGGPPYQETQYF.

The gene calls are TRBV19 and TRBJ2-7; TRBD1 matches at 7 bases. Trimming at V came to 4 bases and at J to 2 bases, leaving 11 bases not matched to a gene. The CDR3 sequence is 16 residues long. The germline CDR1 and CDR2 sequences are LNHDA and SQIVND (reference sequence). Written as DNA, the CDR3 is TGTGCCAGTAGTACCACAGGGACAGTAGCGACCTACGAGCAGTACTTC. It codes for CASSTTGTVATYEQYF.

CDR3 sequence: CASSYRDRNSPLHF. The CDR3 nucleotides are TGTGCCAGCAGTTACCGGGACAGAAATTCACCCCTCCACTTT. The chain has TRBV6-2 or TRBV6-3 and TRBJ1-6; 7 positions match TRBD1. The CDR3 totals 14 residues. CDR1 is MNHEY, CDR2 SVGEGT, per germline. The V and J ends lost 2 bases and 7 bases, in that order; junction bases with no gene match: 2.

This chain joins TRBV2 and TRBJ2-1; 9 bases are shared with TRBD2. The CDR3 consists of 13 residues. Trimming removed 11 bases from V and 8 bases from J; junction bases left unmatched: 10. Germline-derived CDR1 and CDR2 are SNHLY and FYNNEI. CDR3 amino acids: CAGTGLARDEQFF. CDR3 in DNA: TGTGCCGGCACGGGACTAGCCCGCGATGAGCAGTTCTTC.

This chain connects TRBV7-2 to TRBJ1-4; D gene ambiguous. Germline CDR1 is SGHTA and CDR2 is FQGNSA. V was clipped by 5 bases and J by 8 bases, with 18 bases between them. The CDR3 totals 15 residues. Written as DNA, the CDR3 is TGTGCCAGCAGCAACGTCAGGACCGGGAGGGAAAAACTGTTTTTT. Translation gives CASSNVRTGREKLFF.

The rearrangement uses TRBV28 and TRBJ1-2; D possibly corresponds to TRBD1 (5 bases). Germline V gene sequence: CDR1 MDHEN, CDR2 SYDVKM. This CDR3 is 14 amino acids long. Trimming took 2 bases from V and 4 from J, leaving 11 bases between them. The CDR3 loop reads CASSLSGTFYGYTF. DNA for the CDR3: TGTGCCAGCAGTTTAAGCGGGACGTTCTATGGCTACACCTTC.

This clone is labeled medium-sized. The V gene is TRBV19, the J gene TRBJ2-3; 10 nucleotides match TRBD1. The germline CDR1 and CDR2 sequences are LNHDA and SQIVND (reference sequence). The ends lost 4 bases at V and 5 bases at J; junction bases unmatched: 6. The CDR3 runs to 15 residues. As DNA, the CDR3 is TGTGCCAGTAGTACGGACAGGGGGAGGCAAGATACGCAGTATTTT. Protein product: CASSTDRGRQDTQYF.

The chain is built from TRBV11-2 and TRBJ2-7, with D unresolved. CDR1 and CDR2 (germline): SGHAT, FQNNGV. Trimming cost V 0 bases and J 0 bases, with 3 bases left between them. The length of the CDR3 is 13 residues. The CDR3 DNA sequence: TGTGCCAGCAGCTTAGAGAGCTCCTACGAGCAGTACTTC. Translated, it gives CASSLESSYEQYF.

This chain links TRBV21-1 with TRBJ1-2; TRBD1 is taken as the D call from the table, unchecked against the DNA. TRBV21-1 is assigned pseudogene status. The length of the CDR3 is 12 residues. The CDR3 loop reads CASSIQYHGYTF. DNA of the CDR3: TGTGCCAGCAGCATTCAGTATCACGGCTACACCTTC.

This clone was recorded only once. The V and J genes are TRBV9 and TRBJ1-6; 9 nucleotides align to TRBD1. Germline V gene sequence: CDR1 SGDLS, CDR2 YYNGEE. V dropped 4 bases and J dropped 9; count of bases not matched to a gene: 5. This CDR3 contains 14 residues. The CDR3 nucleotides are TGTGCCAGCAGCACAGGACAGGGGATTTCACCCCTCCACTTT. It is translated as CASSTGQGISPLHF.

The rearrangement joins TRBV6-5 to TRBJ2-1, with TRBD2 matching 9 bases. The junction had 6 bases not matched to a gene; V was cut back by 2 bases and J by 4 bases. This CDR3 is built from 16 residues. Germline CDR1 and CDR2: MNHEY and SVGAGI. For the CDR3, the DNA is TGTGCCAGCAGTTACCTCGCGGGGGGGCGGTACAATGAGCAGTTCTTC. The encoded protein is CASSYLAGGRYNEQFF.

The genes are TRBV7-9 and TRBJ2-7; possible D gene TRBD2, 5 bases. The CDR3 has 14 amino acids. The germline V gene has CDR1 SEHNR and CDR2 FQNEAQ (reference sequence). V was cut by 5 bases and J by 2 bases, with 13 bases left in between. CDR3 DNA: TGTGCCAGCAGCCCGCGGGTCGACGCCTACGAGCAGTACTTC. Translating gives CASSPRVDAYEQYF.

By proportion, this clone is medium-sized. V gene TRBV12-3 or TRBV12-4 combines with J gene TRBJ1-2, with 10 bases lining up with TRBD1. V dropped 8 bases and J dropped 6; count of bases not matched to a gene: 6. This CDR3 contains 13 residues. CDR3 bases: TGTGCCAGCCACACGGGACAGGGGCATGGCTACACCTTC. This translates into CASHTGQGHGYTF.

This clone was recorded only once. The rearrangement joins TRBV7-9 to TRBJ1-1, with 7 positions matching TRBD1. The J segment lost 4 bases and the V segment lost 5 bases, leaving 7 bases of the junction unmatched. The CDR3 loop spans 14 amino acids. Germline V gene sequence: CDR1 SEHNR, CDR2 FQNEAQ (reference sequence). The CDR3 nucleotides read TGTGCCAGCAGCCAAGACAGGGTCGGCACTGAAGCTTTCTTT. The encoded protein is CASSQDRVGTEAFF.

The chain links TRBV28 to TRBJ2-7, with 10 bases aligning to TRBD1. The trim removed 7 bases at V and 4 bases at J, leaving 10 bases unmatched. CDR3 length equals 15 residues. Per the germline V gene, CDR1 is MDHEN and CDR2 is SYDVKM. The CDR3 is CASKDGGQGLYEQYF. The CDR3 bases are TGTGCCAGCAAAGATGGGGGACAGGGGCTGTACGAGCAGTACTTC.

The rearrangement links TRBV3-1 (or the pseudogene TRBV3-2) to TRBJ1-3; the match to TRBD1 covers 9 bases. Germline V lookup: CDR1 LGHDT, CDR2 YNNKEL (reference sequence). This CDR3 has 15 amino acids. Trimming cost V 5 bases and J 3 bases; bases outside gene matches: 5. The CDR3 DNA follows: TGTGCCAGCAGCAACAGGGGGCGAAATGGAAACACCATATATTTT. This sequence encodes CASSNRGRNGNTIYF.

The chain couples TRBV7-9 to TRBJ1-2, with 12 nucleotides matching TRBD1. The CDR3 runs to 18 residues. The germline gives CDR1 SEHNR, CDR2 FQNEAQ (reference sequence). Losses at the gene ends were 5 bases for V and 0 bases for J; bases not matched to a gene: 10. The CDR3 nucleotides are TGTGCCAGCAGCGCCCTTGTGGGACAGGGGGCATCTAACTATGGCTACACCTTC. It yields the protein CASSALVGQGASNYGYTF.

The chain combines TRBV5-4 with TRBJ2-1, with D possibly matching TRBD1 (6 bases). With 4 bases removed from V and 4 bases from J, the gap between germline ends came to 12 bases. Per germline, CDR1 SGHNT and CDR2 YYREEE (reference sequence). The CDR3 runs to 14 residues. The DNA for the CDR3 is TGTGCCAGCAGCCTGGAGCAGGGGTACAATGAGCAGTTCTTC. It translates to CASSLEQGYNEQFF.

The chain has TRBV4-3 and TRBJ2-2; D remains ambiguous. The CDR3 runs 13 residues. Germline V gene data show CDR1 as LGHNA and CDR2 as YSLEER. With 4 bases removed from V and 7 bases from J, the gap between germline ends came to 10 bases. The CDR3: CASSLRRSGELFF. CDR3 nucleotide sequence: TGCGCCAGCAGCCTACGTAGGAGCGGGGAGCTGTTTTTT.

The rearrangement uses TRBV30 and TRBJ2-7; TRBD1 aligns across 10 bases. J was trimmed by 6 bases and V by 4 bases; bases with no gene match: 9. The CDR3 is 14 residues long. Germline V gives CDR1 GTSNPN, CDR2 SVGIG (reference sequence). The CDR3 loop is CAWTVGTGATEQYF. For the CDR3, the DNA is TGTGCCTGGACTGTGGGGACAGGGGCAACCGAGCAGTACTTC.

The gene calls are TRBV7-6 and TRBJ2-2; TRBD2 is a possible D gene (5 bases). The CDR3 is 15 amino acids. CDR1 is SGHVS and CDR2 is FNYEAQ in the germline V gene. V was trimmed by 1 base and J by 0 bases, leaving 6 bases between them. CDR3 DNA: TGTGCCAGCAGCTTAGGAGCGGCGAACACCGGGGAGCTGTTTTTT. This translates into CASSLGAANTGELFF.